This T cell receptor (beta chain) is from a study of CD8 T cells in ankylosing spondylitis. TCR beta libraries were made by quantitative 5'-RACE with molecular barcodes. TCRdb re-called the 5' RACE reads through MiXCR, storing one row per CDR3 protein. The table includes hundreds of thousands of distinct CDR3 sequences, roughly 10% detected once. For this clonotype: Its antigen is currently unknown.

General study points: Characteristic of ankylosing spondylitis blood, it appeared, was a TCR beta motif comprising fewer than 10 highly homologous variants. Disease-linked clones had a CD8+ phenotype and relatively low frequency in peripheral blood. Past studies reported some motif variants in reactive arthritis synovial fluid and blood. Reported data indicate significant enrichment of disease-linked clones within matched ankylosing spondylitis synovial fluid.

The sequence was collected from a male donor with ankylosing spondylitis. Sequencing was carried out using blood, either unsorted or a sorted T cell fraction (not recorded which).

DNA for the CDR3: TGTGCCAGCAGCCAAGATGTACTAGCGGGAGGGGACAATGAGCAGTTCTTC. Residues: CASSQDVLAGGDNEQFF. The V gene is TRBV4-2, the J gene TRBJ2-1, with 13 positions matching TRBD2. The CDR3 is 17 amino acids. The V segment lost 0 bases and the J segment 5 bases; nucleotides outside the gene matches: 4. CDR1 and CDR2 (germline): LGHNA, YNFKEQ.